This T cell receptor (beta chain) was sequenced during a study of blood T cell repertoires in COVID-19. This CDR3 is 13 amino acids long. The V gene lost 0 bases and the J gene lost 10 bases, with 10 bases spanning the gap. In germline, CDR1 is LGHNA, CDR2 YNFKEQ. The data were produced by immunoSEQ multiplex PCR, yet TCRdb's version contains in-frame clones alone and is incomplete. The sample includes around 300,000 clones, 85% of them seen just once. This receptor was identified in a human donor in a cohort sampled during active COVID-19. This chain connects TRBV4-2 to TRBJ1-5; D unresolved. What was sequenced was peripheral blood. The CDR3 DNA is TGTGCCAGCAGCCAAGATATAGAAATCCCCCAGCATTTT. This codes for CASSQDIEIPQHF.